Below, 20 T cell receptor beta chains from the same sample are listed, as sequenced in a study of molecular identifiers for immune sequencing clone quantification. TCRdb itself ran the PCR reads through MiXCR, one entry per CDR3 protein. The sample contains about 640,000 distinct CDR3 sequences, 15% to 20% of which appear only once. The sequencing input was naive CD8+ T cells from blood, with Jurkat cell RNA spiked in. The subset was: FACS-sorted CD8+CD4-CCR7+CD45RA+ naive T cells. These receptors came from a human donor in good health. Some libraries in this study had Jurkat cell RNA spiked in.

This clonotype was detected once. A much larger clone lies a single base off, so this may be a read error. This sequence joins TRBV5-4 and TRBJ2-2; TRBD1 agrees at 7 bases. CDR3 length: 16 residues. CDR1 and CDR2 from the germline V gene are SGHNT and YYREEE (reference sequence). The CDR3 loop reads CVSSSTLDRAAGELFF. The DNA for the CDR3 is TGTGTCAGCAGCTCAACCTTAGACAGGGCCGCCGGGGAGCTGTTTTTT.

In the case of this clonotype: Given a much more abundant clone one base away, this may be a read error. The chain carries TRBV19 and TRBJ1-3; 7 nucleotides match TRBD1. CDR1 and CDR2 (germline): LNHDA, SQIVND (reference sequence). Germline trimming cut 8 bases from V and 4 bases from J; bases unmatched to any gene: 11. The CDR3 has 15 residues. CDR3 sequence: CASAGGRGSGNTIYF. The CDR3 DNA sequence: TGTGCCAGTGCTGGCGGCAGGGGGTCCGGAAACACCATATATTTT.

As to this clonotype: A read error may be the cause here, since a much bigger clone is one base away. The V and J genes are TRBV18 and TRBJ2-1; unclear D gene. V was pared by 0 bases and J by 2 bases, with 8 bases between. The germline gives CDR1 KGHSH, CDR2 LQKENI. This CDR3 comprises 15 residues. CDR3 sequence reads: CASSPPTLTYNEQFF. CDR3 DNA sequence: TGTGCCAGCTCACCACCGACCTTGACCTACAATGAGCAGTTCTTC.

Comments on this clonotype: This may be a read error: a much more frequent sequence differs by one nucleotide. The chain links TRBV12-3 or TRBV12-4 to TRBJ2-2, with no clear D. The CDR3 is made up of 12 amino acids. Here the CDR3 DNA reads TGTGTCAGCAGTTTATCTGGTGGGGAGCTGTTTTTT. This codes for CVSSLSGGELFF.

Points on this clonotype: At one of its ends the junction is not consistent with the germline gene, which may arise from a read error. The chain uses TRBV7-9 and TRBJ1-2; no definite D call. The CDR3 runs 16 residues. Germline-derived CDR1 and CDR2 are SEHNR and FQNEAQ (reference sequence). CDR3: CASSLTNVPKPYGHTF. CDR3 in DNA: TGTGCCAGCAGCTTAACTAATGTTCCAAAGCCCTATGGCCACACCTTC.

As to this clonotype: It may be a read error: a sequence one base away is much more abundant. The chain couples TRBV30 to TRBJ2-1; 10 bases agree with TRBD2. The germline V gene encodes CDR1 GTSNPN and CDR2 SVGIG (reference sequence). CDR3 length equals 13 residues. Unmatched junction bases numbered 6, after V lost 5 bases and J lost 8 bases. CDR3 loop: CAWGASGGDEQFF. In DNA form, the CDR3 reads TGTGCCTGGGGGGCTAGCGGGGGAGATGAGCAGTTCTTC.

For this clonotype: It may be a read error: a sequence one base away is much more abundant. The chain's CDR3 is CSVAWETEALF. The CDR3, as DNA: TGCAGCGTTGCTTGGGAGACTGAAGCTCTCTTT. The chain links TRBV29-1 to TRBJ1-1, with D hard to call. This CDR3 has 11 residues. Germline V lookup: CDR1 SQVTM, CDR2 ANQGSEA.

In regard to this clonotype: A much larger clone differs by one base, so this may be a read error. It is likely a read error, because the conserved phenylalanine at the end of the CDR3 is missing. The chain combines TRBV4-2 with TRBJ1-6; no definite D call. CDR3 length: 15 residues. Germline values: CDR1 LGHNA, CDR2 YNFKEQ. Trimming removed 0 bases at V and 10 bases at J, with 13 bases between. CDR3 nucleotides: TGTGCCAGCAGCCAAGAAGCTGTGGCTGACTCACCCCTCCACTCT. This sequence encodes CASSQEAVADSPLHS.

This clonotype occurred once. A single base separates this from a much larger clone, so it may be a read error. The chain combines TRBV4-1 with TRBJ1-4; D unclear. The CDR3 consists of 16 residues. Germline-derived CDR1 and CDR2 are MGHRA and YSYEKL. CDR3 amino acids: CASSPLFLLGSERLFF. The CDR3 nucleotides are TGCGCCAGCAGCCCCCTTTTTCTTTTGGGCAGCGAAAGACTGTTTTTT.

This clonotype was picked up many times. V is TRBV4-3 and J is TRBJ2-2; 9 bases match TRBD2. This CDR3 has 19 residues. V lost 0 bases and J lost 7; bases outside the gene matches: 15. Germline loops: CDR1 LGHNA, CDR2 YSLEER. The CDR3 is CASSQDRMIAGVWNGELFF. The CDR3, as DNA: TGCGCCAGCAGCCAAGATCGGATGATAGCGGGAGTTTGGAACGGGGAGCTGTTTTTT.

This clonotype was detected only a few times. J is TRBJ2-5 and V is TRBV24-1; 8 nucleotides match TRBD1. Per germline, CDR1 KGHDR and CDR2 SFDVKD. V trimming: 8 bases; J trimming: 5 bases; junction bases outside the gene matches: 15. This CDR3 has 16 amino acids. The CDR3: CATIGQGHAFGETQYF. DNA for the CDR3: TGTGCCACCATAGGACAGGGACATGCGTTTGGGGAGACCCAGTACTTC.

This clonotype was found many times. The chain has TRBV13 and TRBJ1-3, with a possible D match to TRBD1 (6 bases). Germline values: CDR1 PRHDT, CDR2 FYEKMQ (reference sequence). The V end was cut by 3 bases, the J end by 4 bases, with 7 bases between. The length of the CDR3 is 13 residues. The CDR3 nucleotides read TGTGCCAGCAGCTTGGGACAAGGAAACACCATATATTTT. Amino acids: CASSLGQGNTIYF.

This clonotype has only a few counts. The J gene is TRBJ1-2, the V gene TRBV12-3 or TRBV12-4, with D maybe TRBD1 (5 bases). The germline V and J ends were trimmed by 10 bases and 3 bases, with 33 bases remaining between them. The CDR3 runs 19 residues. CDR3 coding DNA: TGTGCCACCGAGGGCCCTAAACCCCCGAAACAGGCTGCTCACTATGGCTACACCTTC. Its translation: CATEGPKPPKQAAHYGYTF.

To note about this clonotype: Just one base apart from a much larger clone, this may be a read error. The V call is TRBV5-1, the J call TRBJ1-2; tentative D call: TRBD1 (5 bases). The V gene's germline CDR1 is SGHRS and CDR2 YFSETQ. V lost 0 bases, J lost 4 bases, and 7 bases lay in between. This CDR3 region has 13 residues. CDR3 sequence (DNA): TGCGCCAGCAGCTTGGAGGACATCTATGGCTACACCTTC. Its translation: CASSLEDIYGYTF. Full variable domain (rest looked up from reference TRBV5-1 and TRBJ1-2): KAGVTQTPRYLIKTRGQQVTLSCSPISGHRSVSWYQQTPGQGLQFLFEYFSETQRNKGNFPGRFSGRQFSNSRSEMNVSTLELGDSALYLCASSLEDIYGYTFGSGTRLTVV.

This clonotype was recorded a few times. The chain carries TRBV27 and TRBJ2-7; D may match TRBD1 or TRBD2 (6 bases each). The V gene's germline CDR1 is MNHEY and CDR2 SMNVEV (reference sequence). CDR3 length: 13 amino acids. The V and J ends lost 6 bases and 3 bases respectively, with 12 bases between them. The CDR3 nucleotides read TGTGCCAGCAGCAGGGGACTGGACTACGAGCAGTACTTC. Its translation: CASSRGLDYEQYF.

This rearrangement joins TRBV16 to TRBJ2-1; no reliable D call. Trimming took off 3 bases at V and 0 bases at J, with 15 bases between the two ends. This CDR3 is built from 17 residues. The germline gives CDR1 KGHSY, CDR2 FQNENV. The CDR3 sequence is CASSQNPGLSSYNEQFF. The CDR3, as DNA: TGTGCCAGCAGCCAGAACCCCGGGTTAAGCTCCTACAATGAGCAGTTCTTC.

Only a few counts were recorded for this clonotype. The J gene is TRBJ2-2, the V gene TRBV6-2 or TRBV6-3; D is undetermined. The CDR3 has 12 residues. The V gene's germline CDR1 is MNHEY and CDR2 SVGEGT. CDR3 DNA sequence: TGTGCTTCGGCCAGGCGAGCCGGGGAGCTGTTTTTT. Translating it yields CASARRAGELFF.

The sample holds many counts of this clonotype. The rearrangement joins TRBV27 to TRBJ2-3; D not certain. Germline-derived CDR1 and CDR2 are MNHEY and SMNVEV (reference sequence). The germline V and J ends were trimmed by 3 bases and 2 bases, with 6 bases remaining between them. CDR3 size: 13 residues. The CDR3 is CASSLQNTDTQYF. The CDR3 nucleotides are TGTGCCAGCAGTTTGCAGAACACAGATACGCAGTATTTT.

This clonotype was seen repeatedly, ten times or more. V and J are TRBV6-6 and TRBJ2-7; 9 bases are a match to TRBD2. V lost 2 bases and J lost 4; bases outside the gene matches: 6. CDR3 length: 15 amino acids. The germline V gene encodes CDR1 MNHNY and CDR2 SVGAGI (reference sequence). The DNA of the CDR3 is TGTGCCAGCAGTTACACCGGGACTAGCACTTACGAGCAGTACTTC. Translated, it gives CASSYTGTSTYEQYF.

This clonotype was seen many times. The V gene is TRBV7-6, the J gene TRBJ2-7; 9 positions match TRBD1. CDR1 is SGHVS and CDR2 is FNYEAQ in the germline V gene. There are 15 residues in the CDR3. V lost 5 bases, J lost 2 bases, and 7 bases stayed unmatched. The CDR3 loop is CASSGGQGIPYEQYF. As DNA, the CDR3 is TGTGCCAGCAGCGGGGGACAGGGTATCCCCTACGAGCAGTACTTC.